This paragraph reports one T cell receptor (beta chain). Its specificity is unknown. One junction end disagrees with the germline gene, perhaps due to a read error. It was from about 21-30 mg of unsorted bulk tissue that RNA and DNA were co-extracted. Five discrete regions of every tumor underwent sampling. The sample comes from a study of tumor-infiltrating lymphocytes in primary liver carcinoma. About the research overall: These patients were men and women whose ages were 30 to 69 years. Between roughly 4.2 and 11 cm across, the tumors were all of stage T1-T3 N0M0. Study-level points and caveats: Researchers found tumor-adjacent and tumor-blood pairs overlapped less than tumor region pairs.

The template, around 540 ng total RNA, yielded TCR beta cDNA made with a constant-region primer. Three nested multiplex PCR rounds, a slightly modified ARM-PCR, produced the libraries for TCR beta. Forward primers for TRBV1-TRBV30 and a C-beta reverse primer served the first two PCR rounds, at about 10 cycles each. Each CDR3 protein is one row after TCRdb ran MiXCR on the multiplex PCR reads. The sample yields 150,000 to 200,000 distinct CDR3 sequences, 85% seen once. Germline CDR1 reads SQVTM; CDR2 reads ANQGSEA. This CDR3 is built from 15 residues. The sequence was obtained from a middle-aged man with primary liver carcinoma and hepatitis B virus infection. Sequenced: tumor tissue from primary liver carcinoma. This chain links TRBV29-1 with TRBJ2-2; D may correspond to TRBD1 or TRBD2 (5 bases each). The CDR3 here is CRVGLGWGMTGELFF. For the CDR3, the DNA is TGCAGAGTTGGTTTAGGGTGGGGGATGACCGGGGAGTTGTTTTTT.